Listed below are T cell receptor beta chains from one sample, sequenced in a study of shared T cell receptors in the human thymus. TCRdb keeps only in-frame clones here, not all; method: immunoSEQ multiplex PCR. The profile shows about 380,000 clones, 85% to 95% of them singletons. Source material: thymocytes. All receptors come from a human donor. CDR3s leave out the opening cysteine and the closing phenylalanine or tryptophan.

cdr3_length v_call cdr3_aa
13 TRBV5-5 ASSQGLAGSYEQY
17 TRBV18 ASSPGTSGRPSGANVLT
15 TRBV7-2 ASSSGAGALTTDTQY
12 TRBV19 ASSIEGGLDGYT
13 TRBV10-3 AISETGPTNEKLF
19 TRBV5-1 ASSSAGDRDVPLAVTDTQY
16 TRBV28 AGTPAGGLAGVKDEQY
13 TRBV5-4 ASSLRDRLYYGYT
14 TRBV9 ASSVEMAGNYNEQF
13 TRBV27 ASSLSGRFHNEQF
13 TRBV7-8 ASSRFDQGTETQY
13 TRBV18 ASSPPGGLTGELF
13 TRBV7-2 ASSCGLTDTGELF
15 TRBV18 ASSPPPSGRAVDTQY
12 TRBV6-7 ASRIGTDKNEQF
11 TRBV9 ARSALFQNEQF
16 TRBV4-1 ASSQALKGTPDNQPQH
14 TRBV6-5 ASSYSSRLAVDTQY
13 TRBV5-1 ASSLEGGSYNEQF
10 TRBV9 ASSQFGGTQY
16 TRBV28 ASSPPWIGMCSGNTIY
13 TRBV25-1 ASSDSASGSGEQY
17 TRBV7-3 ASSSRGVPGLAIYNEQF
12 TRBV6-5 ASSSQGAGYGYT
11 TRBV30 AGTGTGGPEAF
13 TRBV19 ASSIRTGGGQPQH
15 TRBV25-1 ASSPKVFRANTGELF
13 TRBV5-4 ASSSDSCTSYEQY
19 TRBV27 ASSLWPLRGDAGTGGTEAF
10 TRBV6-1 ASSGTDHRGN
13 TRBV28 ASSPTGGPKNIQY
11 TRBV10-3 AGSGTSGSEQF
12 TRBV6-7 ASSYSGRLDGYT
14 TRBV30 AWSADTRQVNTEAF
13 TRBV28 ASSHRGSSNQPQH
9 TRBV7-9 ASSLITTIY
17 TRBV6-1 ASSEARQVGTGQDQPQH
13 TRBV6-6 ASSPPGTTTDTQY
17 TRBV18 ASSPPASGAPVRSYEQY
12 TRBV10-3 ATSPSAYTGELF
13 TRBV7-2 ASSLVGQGKETQY
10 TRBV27 ASSFSLNEQF
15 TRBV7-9 ASSSGNSGRGTDTQY
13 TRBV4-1 ASSQDLPGGCEQY
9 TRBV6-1 ASIEKGAQY
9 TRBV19 ASSIWGEQF
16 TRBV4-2 ASSQDGLWESSYNEQF
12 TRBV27 ASSPTGFQETQY
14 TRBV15 ATSRGLAGGLNEQF
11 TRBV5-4 ASSLGPNTEAF
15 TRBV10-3 AISESSLPGRNTEAF
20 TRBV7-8 ASSLHGWRRNLGLAGALEQY
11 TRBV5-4 ASSLDSNYGYT